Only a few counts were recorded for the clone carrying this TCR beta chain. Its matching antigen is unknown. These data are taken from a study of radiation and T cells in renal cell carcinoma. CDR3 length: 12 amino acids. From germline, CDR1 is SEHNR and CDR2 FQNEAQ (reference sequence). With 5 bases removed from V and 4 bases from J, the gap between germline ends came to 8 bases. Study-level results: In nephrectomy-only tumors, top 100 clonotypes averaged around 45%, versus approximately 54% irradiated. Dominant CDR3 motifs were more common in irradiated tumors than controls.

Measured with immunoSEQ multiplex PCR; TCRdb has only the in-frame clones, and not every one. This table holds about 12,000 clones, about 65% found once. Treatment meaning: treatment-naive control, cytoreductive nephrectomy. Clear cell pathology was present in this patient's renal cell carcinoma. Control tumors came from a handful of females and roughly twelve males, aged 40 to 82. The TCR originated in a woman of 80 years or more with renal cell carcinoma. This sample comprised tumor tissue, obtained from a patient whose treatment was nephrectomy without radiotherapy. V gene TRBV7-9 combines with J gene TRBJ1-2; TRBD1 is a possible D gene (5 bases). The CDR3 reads CASSKDSYGYTF. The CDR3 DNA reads TGTGCCAGCAGCAAAGACAGCTATGGCTACACCTTC. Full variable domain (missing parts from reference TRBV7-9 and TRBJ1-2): DTGVSQNPRHKITKRGQNVTFRCDPISEHNRLYWYRQTLGQGPEFLTYFQNEAQLEKSRLLSDRFSAERPKGSFSTLEIQRTEQGDSAMYLCASSKDSYGYTFGSGTRLTVV.